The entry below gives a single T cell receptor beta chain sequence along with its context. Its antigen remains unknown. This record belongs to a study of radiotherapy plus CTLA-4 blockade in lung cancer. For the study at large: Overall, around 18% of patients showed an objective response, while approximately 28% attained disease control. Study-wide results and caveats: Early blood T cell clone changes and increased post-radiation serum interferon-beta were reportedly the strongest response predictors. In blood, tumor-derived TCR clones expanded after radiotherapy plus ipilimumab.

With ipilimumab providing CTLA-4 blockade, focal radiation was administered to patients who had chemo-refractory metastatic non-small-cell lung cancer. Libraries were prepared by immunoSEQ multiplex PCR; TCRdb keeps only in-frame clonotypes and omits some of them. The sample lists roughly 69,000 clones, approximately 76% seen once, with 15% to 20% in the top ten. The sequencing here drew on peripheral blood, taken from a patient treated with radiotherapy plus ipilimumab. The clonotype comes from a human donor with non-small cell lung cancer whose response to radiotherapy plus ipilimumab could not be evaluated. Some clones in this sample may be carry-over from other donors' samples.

The CDR3 nucleotides are TGTGCCAGCAGCTACGATCTGCGGGGTGAGCAGTTCTTC. This codes for CASSYDLRGEQFF. The chain carries TRBV9 and TRBJ2-1; D is perhaps TRBD2 (6 bases). V lost 4 bases and J lost 9, with 14 bases in between. The CDR3 has 13 residues. Germline V gene lookup returns CDR1 SGDLS and CDR2 YYNGEE.